This T cell receptor (beta chain) came from a study of a mutant IDH1 vaccine in newly diagnosed glioma. Study-level points and caveats: Pseudoprogression appeared independent of alterations in top peripheral clonotypes.

Sequencing used immunoSEQ multiplex PCR; TCRdb keeps in-frame clones, though not all of them. This sample has 50,000 or so clones, with about 88% found just once. On this clone itself: Its antigen is not identified.

Germline V gives CDR1 MNHEY, CDR2 SMNVEV (reference sequence). The CDR3 has 15 amino acids. V was cut by 6 bases and J by 0 bases, with 15 bases left in between. The time point denotes: week 5, during vaccination. What each vaccine dose contained was 300 ug of mutant IDH1 20-mer peptide, accompanied by topical imiquimod. There were new WHO grade 3 or 4 astrocytomas in the donors, and these were IDH1-mutant and ATRX-lost. The material sequenced was PBMCs, taken from a glioma patient whose treatment included an IDH1 peptide vaccine. This receptor was identified in a woman aged 50 to 60 with glioma. The rearrangement joins TRBV27 to TRBJ2-7; D call uncertain. CDR3 residues: CASSRSPRGSYEQYF. CDR3 DNA: TGTGCCAGCAGCCGGTCCCCACGAGGCTCCTACGAGCAGTACTTC.